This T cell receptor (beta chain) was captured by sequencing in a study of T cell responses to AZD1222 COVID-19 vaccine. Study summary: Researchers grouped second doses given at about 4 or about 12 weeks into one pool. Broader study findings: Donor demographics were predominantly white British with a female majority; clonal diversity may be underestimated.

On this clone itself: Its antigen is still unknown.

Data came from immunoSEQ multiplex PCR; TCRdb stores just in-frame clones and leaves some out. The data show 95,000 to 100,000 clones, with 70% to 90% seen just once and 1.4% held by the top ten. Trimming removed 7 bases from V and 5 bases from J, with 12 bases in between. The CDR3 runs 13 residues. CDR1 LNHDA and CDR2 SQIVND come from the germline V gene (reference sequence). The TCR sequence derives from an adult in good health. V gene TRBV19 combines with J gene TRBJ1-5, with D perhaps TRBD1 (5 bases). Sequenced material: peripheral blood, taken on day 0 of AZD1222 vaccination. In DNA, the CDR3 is TGTGCCAGTACCCATTCCAGGGATCAGCCCCAGCATTTT. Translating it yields CASTHSRDQPQHF.